Each of the 17 T cell receptor beta chains below was sequenced from the same sample in a study of OX40 agonist ivuxolimab in advanced cancers. The table came from immunoSEQ multiplex PCR; TCRdb's copy has only in-frame clones and leaves some out. The table includes approximately 90,000 clones, over 75% detected once. The specimen was CD4+ or CD8+ T cells sorted from blood, collected in a trial of the OX40 agonist ivuxolimab. The receptors stem from an adult with an advanced solid tumor such as melanoma, head and neck, liver or kidney cancer.

This clone has just one count. V usage is TRBV5-1 and J usage is TRBJ1-4; 7 bases are a match to TRBD1. This CDR3 region has 15 residues. The trim removed 1 base at V and 5 bases at J, leaving 5 bases unmatched. Germline CDR1 is SGHRS and CDR2 is YFSETQ. The CDR3 region has the DNA TGCGCCAGCAGCTTGACAGGACAGGAGAATGAAAAACTGTTTTTT. It encodes CASSLTGQENEKLFF.

This chain uses TRBV30 with TRBJ2-7, with D perhaps TRBD2 (5 bases). Germline values: CDR1 GTSNPN, CDR2 SVGIG (reference sequence). The CDR3 length is 13 residues. Trimming left V 3 bases short and J 3 bases short, with 12 bases between. The CDR3: CAWRFSGSYEQYF. The CDR3 bases are TGTGCCTGGAGGTTTTCGGGGAGCTACGAGCAGTACTTC.

This chain joins TRBV9 and TRBJ2-2, with D uncertain. V was cut by 2 bases and J by 1 base, with 9 bases left in between. Per the germline V gene, CDR1 is SGDLS and CDR2 is YYNGEE. The CDR3 sequence is 15 residues long. The CDR3 DNA reads as TGTGCCAGCAGCGTCAGCGCGCTGAACACCGGGGAGCTGTTTTTT. Its protein product is CASSVSALNTGELFF.

Comments on this clone: Different DNA sequences within this sample yield the same CDR3. The genes are TRBV18 and TRBJ2-7; tentatively, D is TRBD1 (5 bases). V shed 2 bases and J shed 0 bases, with 8 bases lying between them. CDR1 KGHSH and CDR2 LQKENI come from the germline V gene. This CDR3 spans 14 amino acids. The CDR3 sequence: CASSPRTSSYEQYF. CDR3 in DNA: TGTGCCAGCTCACCAAGGACAAGCTCCTACGAGCAGTACTTC.

The CDR3 coding sequence is TGTGCCAGCAGCGTAGGAGGAGGGGCCTACTCTGGGGCCAACGTCCTGACTTTC. Its translation is CASSVGGGAYSGANVLTF. This chain joins TRBV9 and TRBJ2-6; tentative D call: TRBD2 (6 bases). Germline V gene lookup returns CDR1 SGDLS and CDR2 YYNGEE. V gave up 0 bases and J gave up 0 bases, with 13 bases separating them. The CDR3 loop spans 18 amino acids.

This clone was seen a single time. The chain uses TRBV5-1 and TRBJ1-1, with D tentatively TRBD1 (6 bases). The CDR3 runs 15 residues. Germline V gene lookup returns CDR1 SGHRS and CDR2 YFSETQ. V was cut by 4 bases and J by 2 bases, with 15 bases left in between. The DNA of the CDR3 is TGCGCCAGCAGCCCGAGAGGGGGACCAAACACTGAAGCTTTCTTT. The encoded protein is CASSPRGGPNTEAFF.

The gene calls are TRBV5-1 and TRBJ1-1, with D perhaps matching TRBD1 (6 bases). This CDR3 spans 15 amino acids. CDR1 is SGHRS, CDR2 YFSETQ, per germline. V gave up 3 bases and J gave up 1 base, with 13 bases separating them. The CDR3 DNA sequence: TGCGCCAGCAGCTCGATTTCGGGACAGAACACTGAAGCTTTCTTT. Translating gives CASSSISGQNTEAFF. The variable domain in full, completed from reference TRBV5-1 and TRBJ1-1, reads KAGVTQTPRYLIKTRGQQVTLSCSPISGHRSVSWYQQTPGQGLQFLFEYFSETQRNKGNFPGRFSGRQFSNSRSEMNVSTLELGDSALYLCASSSISGQNTEAFFGQGTRLTVV.

This rearrangement joins TRBV7-8 to TRBJ2-2; no clear D gene. From germline, CDR1 is SGHVS and CDR2 FQNEAQ. CDR3 length: 13 residues. Trimming cost V 8 bases and J 4 bases, with 11 bases left between them. In DNA, the CDR3 is TGTGCCAGCGTGCCCGGGCCCACCGGGGAGCTGTTTTTT. The encoded protein is CASVPGPTGELFF. Based on the CDR3 plus reference TRBV7-8 and TRBJ2-2, the full variable domain is GAGVSQSPRYKVAKRGQDVALRCDPISGHVSLFWYQQALGQGPEFLTYFQNEAQLDKSGLPSDRFFAERPEGSVSTLKIQRTQQEDSAVYLCASVPGPTGELFFGEGSRLTVL.

This chain connects TRBV7-2 to TRBJ2-1; 11 nucleotides align to TRBD2. Germline V CDR1 and CDR2: SGHTA, FQGNSA. V lost 5 bases, J lost 4 bases, and 7 bases stayed unmatched. CDR3 length equals 16 residues. For the CDR3, the DNA is TGTGCCAGCAGCCGCCGACTAGCGGGAACGTACAATGAGCAGTTCTTC. Translated: CASSRRLAGTYNEQFF.

V usage is TRBV5-1 and J usage is TRBJ1-2; possibly TRBD1 for D (5 bases). This CDR3 contains 15 residues. The germline gives CDR1 SGHRS, CDR2 YFSETQ. The V and J ends lost 2 bases and 0 bases respectively, with 11 bases between them. The CDR3 nucleotides are TGCGCCAGCAGCTTCGACAGCACTTCTAACTATGGCTACACCTTC. Its protein product is CASSFDSTSNYGYTF. Looking up the rest from reference TRBV5-1 and TRBJ1-2 gives the full variable domain: KAGVTQTPRYLIKTRGQQVTLSCSPISGHRSVSWYQQTPGQGLQFLFEYFSETQRNKGNFPGRFSGRQFSNSRSEMNVSTLELGDSALYLCASSFDSTSNYGYTFGSGTRLTVV.

The J gene is TRBJ1-5, the V gene TRBV28; no firm D call. This CDR3 spans 12 amino acids. CDR1 and CDR2 (germline): MDHEN, SYDVKM. V gave up 11 bases and J gave up 5 bases, with 13 bases separating them. CDR3 bases: TGTGCCGAGGCGGACTTACATCAGCCCCAGCATTTT. This gives the protein CAEADLHQPQHF.

The chain carries TRBV6-5 and TRBJ2-1; 10 bases are shared with TRBD2. V gave up 6 bases and J gave up 14 bases; unmatched junction bases: 7. Germline V lookup: CDR1 MNHEY, CDR2 SVGAGI. The CDR3 consists of 12 residues. This CDR3 is CASRFSSGREFF. CDR3 nucleotides: TGTGCCAGCAGATTCTCGAGCGGGAGGGAGTTCTTC.

V gene TRBV7-9 combines with J gene TRBJ2-1, with 7 bases identical to TRBD1. Unmatched junction bases numbered 6, after V lost 5 bases and J lost 8 bases. This CDR3 comprises 13 residues. The germline gives CDR1 SEHNR, CDR2 FQNEAQ (reference sequence). The CDR3 DNA reads TGTGCCAGCAGCCGATCGACAGGGCATGAGCAGTTCTTC. It encodes CASSRSTGHEQFF.

The V and J genes are TRBV5-4 and TRBJ2-3; 12 bases line up with TRBD2. Trimming cost V 2 bases and J 3 bases; bases outside gene matches: 4. Per germline, CDR1 SGHNT and CDR2 YYREEE (reference sequence). The CDR3 is made up of 16 amino acids. The CDR3: CASSFWLAGGTDTQYF. DNA for the CDR3: TGTGCCAGCAGCTTCTGGCTAGCGGGAGGGACAGATACGCAGTATTTT.

This chain uses TRBV28 with TRBJ2-7; D possibly corresponds to TRBD1 (5 bases). V was clipped by 5 bases and J by 2 bases, with 19 bases between them. The CDR3 extends over 16 amino acids. Germline CDR1 reads MDHEN; CDR2 reads SYDVKM. CDR3 region: CASSLQVSGFPYEQYF. DNA for the CDR3: TGTGCCAGCAGTCTCCAGGTCTCAGGGTTCCCCTACGAGCAGTACTTC. The whole variable domain, remainder taken from reference TRBV28 and TRBJ2-7, is DVKVTQSSRYLVKRTGEKVFLECVQDMDHENMFWYRQDPGLGLRLIYFSYDVKMKEKGDIPEGYSVSREKKERFSLILESASTNQTSMYLCASSLQVSGFPYEQYFGPGTRLTVT.

J is TRBJ2-7 and V is TRBV6-1; D may be TRBD1 (6 bases). The germline V gene has CDR1 MNHNS and CDR2 SASEGT. V was trimmed by 7 bases and J by 1 base, leaving 14 bases between them. The CDR3 extends over 14 amino acids. CDR3 loop: CASNTGSLSYEQYF. CDR3 coding DNA: TGTGCCAGCAATACAGGGAGCCTATCCTACGAGCAGTACTTC.

The gene calls are TRBV23-1 and TRBJ1-5; 9 nucleotides match TRBD1. TRBV23-1 is classed as an ORF, of uncertain function. V was clipped by 4 bases and J by 0 bases; unmatched bases: 16. There are 20 residues in the CDR3. The DNA for the CDR3 is TGCGCCAGCAGTCGCCCATGGGGGGGACAGGGTCGGGATAGCAATCAGCCCCAGCATTTT. Translated: CASSRPWGGQGRDSNQPQHF.